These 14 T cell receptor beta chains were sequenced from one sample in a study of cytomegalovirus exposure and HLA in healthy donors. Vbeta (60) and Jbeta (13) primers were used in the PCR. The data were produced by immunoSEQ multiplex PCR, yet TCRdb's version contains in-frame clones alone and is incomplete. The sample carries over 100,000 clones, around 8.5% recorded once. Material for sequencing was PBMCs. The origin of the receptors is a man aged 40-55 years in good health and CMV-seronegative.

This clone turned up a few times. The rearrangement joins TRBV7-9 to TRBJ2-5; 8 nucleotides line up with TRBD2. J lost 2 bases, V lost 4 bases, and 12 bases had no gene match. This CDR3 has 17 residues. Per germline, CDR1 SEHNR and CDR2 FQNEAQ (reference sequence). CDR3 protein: CASSSREGHGHQETQYF. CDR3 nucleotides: TGTGCCAGCAGCTCTCGGGAGGGACACGGGCATCAAGAGACCCAGTACTTC. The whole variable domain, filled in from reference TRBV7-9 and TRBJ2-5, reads DTGVSQNPRHKITKRGQNVTFRCDPISEHNRLYWYRQTLGQGPEFLTYFQNEAQLEKSRLLSDRFSAERPKGSFSTLEIQRTEQGDSAMYLCASSSREGHGHQETQYFGPGTRLLVL.

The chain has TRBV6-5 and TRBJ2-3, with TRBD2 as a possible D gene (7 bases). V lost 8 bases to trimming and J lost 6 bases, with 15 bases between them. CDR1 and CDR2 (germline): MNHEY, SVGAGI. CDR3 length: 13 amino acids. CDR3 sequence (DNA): TGTGCCAGCGCCCAAGGGGGAGGGGATACGCAGTATTTT. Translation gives CASAQGGGDTQYF.

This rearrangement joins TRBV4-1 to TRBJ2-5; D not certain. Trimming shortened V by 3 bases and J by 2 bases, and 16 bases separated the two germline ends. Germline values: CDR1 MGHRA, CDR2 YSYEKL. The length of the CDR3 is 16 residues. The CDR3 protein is CASSQSQWAAQETQYF. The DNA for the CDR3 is TGCGCCAGCAGCCAGTCCCAGTGGGCTGCGCAAGAGACCCAGTACTTC.

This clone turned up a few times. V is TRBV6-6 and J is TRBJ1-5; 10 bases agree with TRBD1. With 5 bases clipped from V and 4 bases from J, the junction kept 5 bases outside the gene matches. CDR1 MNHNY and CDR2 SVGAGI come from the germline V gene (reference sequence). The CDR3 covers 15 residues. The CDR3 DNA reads TGTGCCAGCAGTCTACCGGGACAGGGGAATCAGCCCCAGCATTTT. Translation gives CASSLPGQGNQPQHF.

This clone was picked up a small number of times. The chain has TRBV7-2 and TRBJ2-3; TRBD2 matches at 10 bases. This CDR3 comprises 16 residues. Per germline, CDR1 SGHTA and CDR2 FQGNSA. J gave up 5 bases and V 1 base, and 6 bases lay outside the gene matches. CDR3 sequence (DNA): TGTGCCAGCAGCTTAGATTGGACTAGCGGATTAGATACGCAGTATTTT. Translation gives CASSLDWTSGLDTQYF. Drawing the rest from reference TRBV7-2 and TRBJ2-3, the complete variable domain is GAGVSQSPSNKVTEKGKDVELRCDPISGHTALYWYRQSLGQGLEFLIYFQGNSAPDKSGLPSDRFSAERTGGSVSTLTIQRTQQEDSAVYLCASSLDWTSGLDTQYFGPGTRLTVL.

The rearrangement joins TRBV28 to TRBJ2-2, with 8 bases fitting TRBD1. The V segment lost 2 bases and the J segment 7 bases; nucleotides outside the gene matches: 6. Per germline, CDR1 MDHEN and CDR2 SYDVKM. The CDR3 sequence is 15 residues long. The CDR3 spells CASSLPRGRVGELFF. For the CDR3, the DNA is TGTGCCAGCAGTTTACCCAGGGGGCGGGTCGGGGAGCTGTTTTTT.

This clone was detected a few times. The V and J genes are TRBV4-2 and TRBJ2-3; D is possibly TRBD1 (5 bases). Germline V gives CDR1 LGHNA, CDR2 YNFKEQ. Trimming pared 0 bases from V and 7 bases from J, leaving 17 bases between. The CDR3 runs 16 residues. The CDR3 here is CASSQEGQGKVNTQYF. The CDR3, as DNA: TGTGCCAGCAGCCAAGAAGGGCAGGGAAAGGTCAATACGCAGTATTTT.

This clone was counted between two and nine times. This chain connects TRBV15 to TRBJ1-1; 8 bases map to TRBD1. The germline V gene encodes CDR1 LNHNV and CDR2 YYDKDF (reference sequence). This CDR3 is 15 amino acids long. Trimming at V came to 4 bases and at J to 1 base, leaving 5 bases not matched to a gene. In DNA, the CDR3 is TGTGCCACCAGCATCCCTGGACAGGGGAACACTGAAGCTTTCTTT. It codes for CATSIPGQGNTEAFF.

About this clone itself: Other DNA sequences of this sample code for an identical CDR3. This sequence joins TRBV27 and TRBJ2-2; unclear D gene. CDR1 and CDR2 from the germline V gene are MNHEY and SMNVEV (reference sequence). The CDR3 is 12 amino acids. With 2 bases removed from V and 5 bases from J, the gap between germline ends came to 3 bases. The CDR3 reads CASSLITGELFF. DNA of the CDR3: TGTGCCAGCAGTTTAATAACCGGGGAGCTGTTTTTT.

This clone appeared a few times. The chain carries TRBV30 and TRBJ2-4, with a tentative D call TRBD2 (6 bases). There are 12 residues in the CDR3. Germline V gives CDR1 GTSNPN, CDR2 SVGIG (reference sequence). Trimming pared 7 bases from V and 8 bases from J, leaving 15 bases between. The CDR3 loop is CASTGRRDIQYF. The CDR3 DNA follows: TGTGCCTCGACCGGTAGGAGGGACATTCAGTACTTC.

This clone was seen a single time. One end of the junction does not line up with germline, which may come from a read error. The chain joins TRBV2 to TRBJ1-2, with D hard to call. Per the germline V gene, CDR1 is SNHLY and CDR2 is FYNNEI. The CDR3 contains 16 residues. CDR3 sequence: CASSERIQVDNYGYNF. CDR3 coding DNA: TGTGCCAGCAGTGAACGGATTCAAGTAGATAACTATGGCTACAACTTC.

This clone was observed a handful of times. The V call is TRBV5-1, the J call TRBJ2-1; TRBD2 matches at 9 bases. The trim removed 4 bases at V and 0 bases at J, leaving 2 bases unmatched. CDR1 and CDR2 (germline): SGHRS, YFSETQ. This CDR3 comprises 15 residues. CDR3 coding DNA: TGCGCCAGCAGCGGACTAGCGAGCTCCTACAATGAGCAGTTCTTC. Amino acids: CASSGLASSYNEQFF.

The CDR3 is CASSFTGNTEAFF. DNA of the CDR3: TGTGCCAGCAGCTTCACAGGGAACACTGAAGCTTTCTTT. The rearrangement joins TRBV7-2 to TRBJ1-1; D perhaps matches TRBD1 (5 bases). The CDR3 totals 13 residues. Between the trimmed V and J ends, which lost 3 bases and 1 base, there was a span of 6 bases. The germline V gene has CDR1 SGHTA and CDR2 FQGNSA.

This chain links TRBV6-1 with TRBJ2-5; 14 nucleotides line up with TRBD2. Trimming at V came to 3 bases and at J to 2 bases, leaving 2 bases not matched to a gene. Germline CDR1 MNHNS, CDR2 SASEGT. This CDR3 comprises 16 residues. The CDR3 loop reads CASSEGLAGAQETQYF. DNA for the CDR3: TGTGCCAGCAGTGAGGGACTAGCGGGAGCTCAAGAGACCCAGTACTTC.